Below, one T cell receptor beta chain is given with its context. The sample is drawn from a study of blood T cell repertoires in COVID-19. The overall study: From the United States, Italy and Spain came samples of acute and convalescent COVID-19. The analysed material was cDNA or gDNA that came from T cells, B-cell-depleted T cells, or PBMCs.

Here immunoSEQ multiplex PCR was the method, and the copy in TCRdb shows in-frame clones only, minus some. The data contain some 370,000 clones, 90% of them singletons. The V gene end was trimmed by 6 bases and the J gene end by 0 bases; junction bases not matched to a gene: 4. The CDR3 spans 15 residues. Germline lookup yields CDR1 LNHDA and CDR2 SQIVND (reference sequence). Specimen: peripheral blood. This sequence originates from a man younger than 30 with active or convalescent COVID-19. The chain recombines TRBV19 with TRBJ1-5; TRBD1 agrees at 8 bases. The CDR3 loop reads CASSGTGLSNQPQHF. The CDR3 DNA reads TGTGCCAGTAGCGGGACAGGACTTAGCAATCAGCCCCAGCATTTT.